The clone carrying this T cell receptor (beta chain) has a handful of counts. This sample stems from a study of blood T cell repertoires in COVID-19. Whole-study context: The United States, Italy and Spain were the sources of the acute and convalescent COVID-19 samples. PBMCs, B-cell-depleted T cells, or T cells were the source of the cDNA or gDNA that made up the material.

In the original workflow: Reference gene primers were amplified, and this amplification served to estimate nucleated cell counts. Some clones are missing from TCRdb's copy, which holds only in-frame ones; the method was immunoSEQ multiplex PCR. The DNA gave D and trimming, while V, J and clone size come from that table. The table includes some 150,000 clones, 65% to 85% detected once. Trimming cost V 3 bases and J 2 bases; bases outside gene matches: 4. Germline V gene data show CDR1 as MNHNS and CDR2 as SASEGT. This CDR3 contains 15 residues. The gene calls are TRBV6-1 and TRBJ1-5, with 7 bases that match TRBD1. The TCR comes from a woman of 80 years or more with acute or convalescent COVID-19. The sample was peripheral blood. This chain's CDR3 is CASSDGQVGNQPQHF. Written as DNA, the CDR3 is TGTGCCAGCAGTGACGGACAGGTGGGCAATCAGCCCCAGCATTTT.